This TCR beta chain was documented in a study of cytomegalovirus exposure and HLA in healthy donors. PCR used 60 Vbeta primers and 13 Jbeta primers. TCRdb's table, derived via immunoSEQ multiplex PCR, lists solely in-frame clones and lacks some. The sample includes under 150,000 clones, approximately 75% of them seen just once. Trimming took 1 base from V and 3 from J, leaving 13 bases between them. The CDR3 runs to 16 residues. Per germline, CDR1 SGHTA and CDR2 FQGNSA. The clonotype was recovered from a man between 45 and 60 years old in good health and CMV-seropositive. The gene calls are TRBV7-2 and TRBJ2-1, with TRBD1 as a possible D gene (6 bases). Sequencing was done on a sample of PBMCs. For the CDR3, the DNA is TGTGCCAGCAGCTTAGGGGGGCGGAGCCGCTACAATGAGCAGTTCTTC. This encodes CASSLGGRSRYNEQFF.